The rows below give T cell receptor beta chains drawn from one sample of a study of blood T cells in healthy people across ages. TCRdb called the 5' RACE reads again in MiXCR, with one record for every CDR3 protein. In the table there are approximately 900,000 distinct CDR3 sequences, about 28% of which are singletons. The sample was also linked to a second study, of T cells of mothers and their children.

The sample consisted of blood. The receptor set was obtained from a woman aged 35 to 49 in good health. CDR3s include the opening cysteine and the closing phenylalanine or tryptophan. The order of the fields is clone size, D gene, V gene, CDR3 protein. A D gene is named only where the DNA matches it firmly. Rows may omit the clone size; those that give it use once, few, many or a size class.

.	TRBD2	TRBV7-2	CASSSHPGLGTDTQYF
few	TRBD2	TRBV7-2	CASTRSGGSHEQYF
.	.	TRBV19	CASSIHSNLGTPRVNTEAFF
few	TRBD1	TRBV5-6	CASSPTGDGQPQHF
many	.	TRBV20-1	CSARGGIEQYF
.	.	TRBV4-3	CASSQFQGMDTGELFF
many	.	TRBV7-8	CASSPSGGRASSYNEQFF
.	.	TRBV27	CASSILGDEQFF
.	TRBD1	TRBV12-3/TRBV12-4	CASSLWSEGAGGTDMQYF
many	.	TRBV9	CATHGENTGELFF
few	TRBD2	TRBV12-3/TRBV12-4	CASSFPQGGVDTQYF
.	.	TRBV29-1	CSVVDSTPEAFF
.	.	TRBV20-1	CSARRQGNQPQHF
many	.	TRBV7-2	CASSAQSKQFF
.	TRBD1	TRBV19	CASSVLPGGSSYNEQFF
few	.	TRBV6-6	CASSYSAQAQETQYF
many	.	TRBV11-2	CASSLSAPGGYEQYF
.	.	TRBV19	CASSIGGASLLQFF
.	TRBD2	TRBV7-2	CASSSQGRGVQETQYF
.	.	TRBV28	CASSSTDVYSYNEQFF
few	.	TRBV14	CASSEVGGALDTGELFF
.	.	TRBV27	CASRLGTKMAFTYNSPLHF
.	TRBD2	TRBV9	CASSGLAGAYNEQFF
few	.	TRBV6-1	CASGRQGSTNEKLFF
.	.	TRBV5-1	CASSARDLNTEAFF
.	.	TRBV28	CASNLRTDYGYTF
many	TRBD1	TRBV20-1	CSARAQGAKVGTEAFF